A single sample gave rise to the 10 T cell receptor beta chains below, sequenced in a study of shared clonotypes between healthy human individuals. Data came from immunoSEQ multiplex PCR; TCRdb stores just in-frame clones and leaves some out. The data contain over a million clones, around 98.5% of them singletons. Sequencing input: naive CD4+ T cells sorted from blood. Described subset: CD45RA+ positively selected. The source of these receptors is a man in his thirties or forties in good health.

A word on this clone: Other DNA sequences within the sample encode an identical CDR3. V and J are TRBV18 and TRBJ2-5; the match to TRBD2 covers 11 bases. V lost 3 bases, J lost 1 base, and 4 bases stayed unmatched. The CDR3 has 16 amino acids. CDR1 is KGHSH, CDR2 LQKENI, per germline. The CDR3 is CASSPSLAGGQETQYF. CDR3 bases: TGTGCCAGCTCACCGTCGCTAGCGGGAGGCCAAGAGACCCAGTACTTC.

The chain has TRBV5-4 and TRBJ2-7, with 11 positions matching TRBD2. V lost 4 bases, J lost 1 base, and 4 bases stayed unmatched. The CDR3 runs 15 residues. Germline V gene lookup returns CDR1 SGHNT and CDR2 YYREEE (reference sequence). DNA of the CDR3: TGTGCCAGCAGCGCCGTAGCGGGAGGGTCCTACGAGCAGTACTTC. It encodes CASSAVAGGSYEQYF. Looking up the rest from reference TRBV5-4 and TRBJ2-7 gives the full variable domain: ETGVTQSPTHLIKTRGQQVTLRCSSQSGHNTVSWYQQALGQGPQFIFQYYREEENGRGNFPPRFSGLQFPNYSSELNVNALELDDSALYLCASSAVAGGSYEQYFGPGTRLTVT.

CDR3 sequence: CASSVSPPGGLPYNEQFF. The CDR3, as DNA: TGTGCCAGCAGTGTGAGCCCGCCGGGGGGCCTCCCCTACAATGAGCAGTTCTTC. V and J are TRBV6-1 and TRBJ2-1; tentatively, D is TRBD2 (7 bases). The CDR3 has 18 residues. V was trimmed by 4 bases and J by 2 bases, leaving 21 bases between them. Germline V gene lookup returns CDR1 MNHNS and CDR2 SASEGT.

CDR3 nucleotides: TGCGCCAGCAGCTTATCTTTCGGCGGGAGAGACTACGAGCAGTACTTC. Its translation: CASSLSFGGRDYEQYF. This chain uses TRBV5-1 with TRBJ2-7; 7 bases align to TRBD2. J gave up 3 bases and V 2 bases, and 11 bases lay outside the gene matches. The germline V gene has CDR1 SGHRS and CDR2 YFSETQ. The CDR3 sequence is 16 residues long.

The gene calls are TRBV11-2 and TRBJ2-3; 13 bases agree with TRBD2. In germline, CDR1 is SGHAT, CDR2 FQNNGV. The V gene end was trimmed by 3 bases and the J gene end by 3 bases; junction bases not matched to a gene: 9. This CDR3 contains 18 residues. For the CDR3, the DNA is TGTGCCAGCAGCTTGGGGCGACTAGCGGGAGGAGTAACAGATACGCAGTATTTT. Its translation is CASSLGRLAGGVTDTQYF.

The J gene is TRBJ2-1, the V gene TRBV7-2; 9 nucleotides match TRBD1. CDR3 size: 15 residues. CDR1 is SGHTA and CDR2 is FQGNSA in the germline V gene. V shed 6 bases, J shed 8 bases, and the junction held 11 bases outside the gene matches. CDR3 nucleotide sequence: TGTGCCAGCAGGCCTACAGGGGGCCCAGAGCATGAGCAGTTCTTC. Translated, it gives CASRPTGGPEHEQFF. Combining the CDR3 with reference TRBV7-2 and TRBJ2-1 gives the whole variable domain GAGVSQSPSNKVTEKGKDVELRCDPISGHTALYWYRQSLGQGLEFLIYFQGNSAPDKSGLPSDRFSAERTGGSVSTLTIQRTQQEDSAVYLCASRPTGGPEHEQFFGPGTRLTVL.

V is TRBV2 and J is TRBJ2-7; no firm D call. CDR1 and CDR2 from the germline V gene are SNHLY and FYNNEI. The CDR3 length is 13 residues. Trimming removed 4 bases from V and 2 bases from J, with 9 bases in between. The CDR3 region has the DNA TGTGCCAGCAGTGCCACAGTTACCTACGAGCAGTACTTC. Translating gives CASSATVTYEQYF.

This rearrangement joins TRBV28 to TRBJ2-3; D may be TRBD2 (6 bases). V dropped 6 bases and J dropped 1 base, with 26 bases sitting between them. The CDR3 covers 19 residues. In germline, CDR1 is MDHEN, CDR2 SYDVKM. In DNA, the CDR3 is TGTGCCAGCAGCATGAAACGGGACTCCTGGTTAGAGGGCACAGATACGCAGTATTTT. Translating gives CASSMKRDSWLEGTDTQYF.

The rearrangement links TRBV28 to TRBJ1-6; no definite D call. V gave up 7 bases and J gave up 7 bases, with 17 bases separating them. The CDR3 totals 15 residues. CDR1 MDHEN and CDR2 SYDVKM come from the germline V gene. The CDR3 region is CASISPGRPNSPLHF. The CDR3 bases are TGTGCCAGCATCTCCCCGGGCAGACCGAATTCACCCCTCCACTTT.

The CDR3 spells CASSSSRDRGRLDNEQFF. CDR3 DNA sequence: TGTGCCAGCAGCTCGTCCCGGGACAGGGGGCGCCTCGACAATGAGCAGTTCTTC. The gene calls are TRBV11-2 and TRBJ2-1; TRBD1 agrees at 12 bases. This CDR3 comprises 18 residues. The V segment lost 4 bases and the J segment 5 bases; nucleotides outside the gene matches: 12. Germline loops: CDR1 SGHAT, CDR2 FQNNGV.